The source of this T cell receptor (beta chain) is a study of T-cell memory formation after mild COVID-19. Study findings and constraints: A subset of responding clones appeared in pre-infection memory, suggesting cross-reactive memory joined.

TCRdb recomputed calls from the 5' RACE reads with MiXCR, one row per CDR3 protein. This sample has more than 400,000 distinct CDR3 sequences, with about 20% found just once. The CDR3 is 15 amino acids. Germline V gene data show CDR1 as SEHNR and CDR2 as FQNEAQ (reference sequence). J was trimmed by 7 bases and V by 4 bases; bases with no gene match: 3. This clonotype turned up a few times. What it binds is not known. The sample consisted of PBMCs or a T cell subset sorted from them (not recorded which). The receptor was derived from an adult woman who had mild COVID-19 (a few samples of this study predate the infection). Cell type and time point are not known. The rearrangement uses TRBV7-9 and TRBJ2-2, with TRBD2 matching 13 bases. The CDR3, as DNA: TGTGCCAGCAGCTCCCGGACTAGCGGGGGCGGGGAGCTGTTTTTT. This translates into CASSSRTSGGGELFF.